These 8 T cell receptor beta chains came from one sample sequenced in a study of T cells in Graves' hyperthyroidism and ophthalmopathy. Regions amplified from RNA transcripts were the TCR beta CDR3 regions. Researchers ran a first-round RT-PCR on the TCR CDR3 using the HTBI primer set. MiXCR was run by TCRdb on the multiplex PCR reads, yielding one entry per CDR3 protein. The sample has 750,000 to 900,000 distinct CDR3 sequences; more than 30% are singletons. The sample was blood. These receptors were taken from a man younger than 30 with Graves' hyperthyroidism.

This chain links TRBV6-1 with TRBJ1-1; a possible D gene is TRBD1 (6 bases). V was cut by 3 bases and J by 5 bases, with 10 bases left in between. The germline gives CDR1 MNHNS, CDR2 SASEGT. There are 13 residues in the CDR3. DNA of the CDR3: TGTGCCAGCAGTGACTTGGGGACAACTGAAGCTTTCTTT. This translates into CASSDLGTTEAFF.

This chain joins TRBV5-1 and TRBJ2-7; a possible D gene is TRBD1 (6 bases). Germline CDR1 SGHRS, CDR2 YFSETQ. V gave up 2 bases and J gave up 6 bases, with 12 bases separating them. This CDR3 comprises 13 residues. CDR3 sequence: CASSFPQGGEQYF. CDR3 DNA: TGCGCCAGCAGCTTTCCACAGGGCGGCGAGCAGTACTTC.

A few counts support this clonotype. The rearrangement links TRBV7-6 to TRBJ1-3, with D perhaps TRBD1 (6 bases). CDR3 length: 17 residues. V was clipped by 5 bases and J by 0 bases, with 17 bases between them. From germline, CDR1 is SGHVS and CDR2 FNYEAQ. The chain's CDR3 is CASSPTDLQGSGNTIYF. DNA for the CDR3: TGTGCCAGCAGCCCTACTGACCTACAGGGCTCTGGAAACACCATATATTTT.

The rearrangement uses TRBV19 and TRBJ1-1; D uncertain. The V end lost 3 bases, the J end lost 4 bases, and 6 bases lay between the germline ends. Germline CDR1 LNHDA, CDR2 SQIVND (reference sequence). The CDR3 is 12 residues long. As DNA, the CDR3 is TGTGCCAGTAGTATTTCCAGCACTGAAGCTTTCTTT. Protein product: CASSISSTEAFF.

The chain carries TRBV9 and TRBJ2-2, with D perhaps TRBD1 (6 bases). Looked up from germline, CDR1 is SGDLS and CDR2 is YYNGEE. This CDR3 has 17 amino acids. V lost 0 bases to trimming and J lost 5 bases, with 17 bases between them. For the CDR3, the DNA is TGTGCCAGCAGCGTAGGGCAGGGGCGCCGGGGAACCGGGGAGCTGTTTTTT. Translating gives CASSVGQGRRGTGELFF.

A remark on this clonotype: One junction end does not reproduce the germline sequence, and a read error may be involved. V gene TRBV5-6 combines with J gene TRBJ2-7, with TRBD1 as a possible D gene (6 bases). Germline V CDR1 and CDR2: SGHDT, YYEEEE. CDR3 length equals 15 residues. CDR3 protein: CASSIGRGGPYVQYF. CDR3 in DNA: TGTGCCAGCAGCATCGGACGTGGGGGCCCCTACGTGCAGTACTTC.

This clonotype showed up just a few times. V is TRBV12-3 or TRBV12-4 and J is TRBJ2-7; D might be TRBD1 or TRBD2, each matching 6 bases. The ends were cut back, 3 bases at V and 6 bases at J, with 12 bases in the middle. The CDR3 totals 13 residues. The CDR3 coding sequence is TGTGCCAGCAGTTTCCCGGGGGCGGGCGAGCAGTACTTC. It specifies CASSFPGAGEQYF.

J is TRBJ2-7 and V is TRBV7-2; TRBD1 matches 8 bases. Germline CDR1 reads SGHTA; CDR2 reads FQGNSA. Unmatched junction bases numbered 6, after V lost 4 bases and J lost 7 bases. The CDR3 is 13 amino acids. The DNA for the CDR3 is TGTGCCAGCAGCTCCGGACAGGGTATTGAGCAGTACTTC. Translating gives CASSSGQGIEQYF. The variable domain in full, completed from reference TRBV7-2 and TRBJ2-7, reads GAGVSQSPSNKVTEKGKDVELRCDPISGHTALYWYRQSLGQGLEFLIYFQGNSAPDKSGLPSDRFSAERTGGSVSTLTIQRTQQEDSAVYLCASSSGQGIEQYFGPGTRLTVT.